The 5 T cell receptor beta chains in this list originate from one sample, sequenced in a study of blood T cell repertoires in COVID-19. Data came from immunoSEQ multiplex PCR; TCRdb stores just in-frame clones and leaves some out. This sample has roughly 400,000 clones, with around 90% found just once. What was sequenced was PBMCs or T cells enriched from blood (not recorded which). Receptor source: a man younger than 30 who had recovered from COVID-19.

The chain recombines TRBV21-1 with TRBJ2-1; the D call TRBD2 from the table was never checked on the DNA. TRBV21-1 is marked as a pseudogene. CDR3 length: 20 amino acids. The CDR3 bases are TGTGCCAGCAGCAAAGTAGCCGGGCGGGGTAGAGGTCGTAATATGAATGAGCAGTTCTTC. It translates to CASSKVAGRGRGRNMNEQFF.

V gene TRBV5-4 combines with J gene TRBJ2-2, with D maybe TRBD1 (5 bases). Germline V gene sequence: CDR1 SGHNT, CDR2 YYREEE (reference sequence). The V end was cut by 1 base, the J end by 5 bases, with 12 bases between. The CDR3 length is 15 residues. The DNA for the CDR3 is TGTGCCAGCAGCTTGTTTCAGGGTCATACCGGGGAGCTGTTTTTT. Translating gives CASSLFQGHTGELFF.

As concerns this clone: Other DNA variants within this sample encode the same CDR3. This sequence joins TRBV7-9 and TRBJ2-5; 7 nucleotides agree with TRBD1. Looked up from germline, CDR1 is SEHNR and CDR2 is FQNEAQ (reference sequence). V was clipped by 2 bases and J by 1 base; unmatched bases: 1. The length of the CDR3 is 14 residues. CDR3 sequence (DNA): TGTGCCAGCAGCTTACGACAGGGCCAAGAGACCCAGTACTTC. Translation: CASSLRQGQETQYF.

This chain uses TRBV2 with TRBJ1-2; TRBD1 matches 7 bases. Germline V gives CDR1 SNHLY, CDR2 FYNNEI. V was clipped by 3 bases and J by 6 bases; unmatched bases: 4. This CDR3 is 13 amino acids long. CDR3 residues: CASSEWTGHGYTF. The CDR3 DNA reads TGTGCCAGCAGTGAGTGGACAGGCCATGGCTACACCTTC. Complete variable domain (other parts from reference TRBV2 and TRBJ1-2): EPEVTQTPSHQVTQMGQEVILRCVPISNHLYFYWYRQILGQKVEFLVSFYNNEISEKSEIFDDQFSVERPDGSNFTLKIRSTKLEDSAMYFCASSEWTGHGYTFGSGTRLTVV.

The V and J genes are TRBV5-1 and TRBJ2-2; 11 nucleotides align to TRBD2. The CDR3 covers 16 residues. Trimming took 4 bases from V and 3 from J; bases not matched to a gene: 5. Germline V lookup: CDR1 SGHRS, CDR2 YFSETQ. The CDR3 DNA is TGCGCCAGCAGCCCCCAGACTAGCGGGGACACCGGGGAGCTGTTTTTT. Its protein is CASSPQTSGDTGELFF.